The clone carrying this T cell receptor (beta chain) was observed many times. Its cognate antigen is unknown. The entry originates in a study of response to subunit inactivated influenza vaccine. Regarding the study as a whole: Seasonal influenza vaccination, on each occasion, was suggested by the authors to recruit few new T cells.

MiXCR was run by TCRdb on the RT-PCR reads, yielding one entry per CDR3 protein. This sample has roughly 670,000 distinct CDR3 sequences, with 14% found just once. This clonotype was sampled from a man aged 50 to 60 who received an inactivated influenza vaccine. The sample in question was PBMCs from blood, obtained less than 15 days before vaccination.

The CDR3 sequence is CASRQRDLYGYTF. CDR3 nucleotide sequence: TGTGCCAGCAGGCAAAGGGATCTCTATGGCTACACCTTC. This rearrangement joins TRBV7-2 to TRBJ1-2; D unclear. CDR3 length: 13 amino acids. In germline, CDR1 is SGHTA, CDR2 FQGNSA. V was cut by 6 bases and J by 4 bases, with 12 bases left in between.